The 9 T cell receptor beta chains below come from one sample, sequenced in a study of PD-1 blockade in classical Hodgkin lymphoma. The assay was immunoSEQ multiplex PCR, and TCRdb's table has in-frame clones only and misses some. Of 70,000 or so clones listed, approximately 93% were seen once; the top ten hold roughly 2.5%. This sample's time point: newly diagnosed, previously untreated cHL patient sample. Sequences were obtained from peripheral blood mononuclear cells (PBMCs). The receptors were gathered from a human donor with classical Hodgkin lymphoma.

The chain combines TRBV29-1 with TRBJ1-1; TRBD1 might be the D (6 bases). The ends were cut back, 2 bases at V and 5 bases at J, with 12 bases in the middle. This CDR3 region has 13 residues. Germline loops: CDR1 SQVTM, CDR2 ANQGSEA. The CDR3 DNA reads as TGCAGCGTTGAAAGGGGGGTAAGGACTGAAGCTTTCTTT. It yields the protein CSVERGVRTEAFF.

The chain links TRBV11-2 to TRBJ2-5; weak D call: TRBD2 (5 bases). The CDR3 is made up of 13 amino acids. The V gene lost 7 bases and the J gene lost 5 bases, with 14 bases spanning the gap. Germline-derived CDR1 and CDR2 are SGHAT and FQNNGV. This CDR3 is CASTTRRRETQYF. In DNA, the CDR3 is TGTGCCAGCACCACGAGGCGGAGGGAGACCCAGTACTTC.

The chain is built from TRBV6-6 and TRBJ1-1; D possibly corresponds to TRBD1 (6 bases). Per the germline V gene, CDR1 is MNHNY and CDR2 is SVGAGI (reference sequence). V was shortened by 2 bases and J by 7 bases, with 17 bases between the two germline ends. The CDR3 contains 15 residues. CDR3 in amino acids: CASSYGQLGGYEAFF. DNA of the CDR3: TGTGCCAGCAGTTACGGGCAGCTAGGGGGATATGAAGCTTTCTTT.

The V and J genes are TRBV5-1 and TRBJ1-5; D is perhaps TRBD1 (6 bases). The CDR3 sequence is 15 residues long. Trimming removed 7 bases from V and 4 bases from J, with 18 bases in between. Per germline, CDR1 SGHRS and CDR2 YFSETQ. The CDR3 DNA reads TGCGCCAGCGTATGGGGGAGGGGGTTGAATCAGCCCCAGCATTTT. It translates to CASVWGRGLNQPQHF.

The chain uses TRBV11-1 and TRBJ2-7; no clear D. Trimming pared 5 bases from V and 0 bases from J, leaving 11 bases between. The CDR3 is 14 residues long. Germline V gene data show CDR1 as SGHAT and CDR2 as FQDESV (reference sequence). CDR3 sequence (DNA): TGTGCCAGCAGCGTAGGTAGGAGCTCCTACGAGCAGTACTTC. Amino acid sequence: CASSVGRSSYEQYF.

This chain links TRBV19 with TRBJ1-6, with D tentatively TRBD1 (5 bases). V lost 5 bases to trimming and J lost 8 bases, with 10 bases between them. The CDR3 sequence is 13 residues long. Germline lookup yields CDR1 LNHDA and CDR2 SQIVND (reference sequence). The CDR3 coding sequence is TGTGCCAGTAGTTCCTTGGGGGATTCACCCCTCCACTTT. Translated: CASSSLGDSPLHF.

CDR3 sequence: CASSPDRDRVSEQYF. CDR3 sequence (DNA): TGTGCCAGCAGCCCCGACCGGGACAGGGTATCCGAGCAGTACTTC. The chain recombines TRBV7-7 with TRBJ2-7; 9 positions match TRBD1. The ends lost 5 bases at V and 6 bases at J; junction bases unmatched: 11. Germline V gene data show CDR1 as SSHAT and CDR2 as FNYEAQ (reference sequence). CDR3 size: 15 residues.

This clone was counted only a few times. The V and J genes are TRBV11-2 and TRBJ1-1; 8 bases match TRBD1. The CDR3 consists of 14 residues. With V trimmed by 7 bases and J by 0 bases, 4 bases remained unmatched. CDR1 and CDR2 from the germline V gene are SGHAT and FQNNGV. The CDR3 DNA is TGTGCCAGCATGAAGGACAGGGTGAACACTGAAGCTTTCTTT. Translating it yields CASMKDRVNTEAFF.

The V gene is TRBV18, the J gene TRBJ1-1; possible D gene TRBD1, 5 bases. This CDR3 is 16 amino acids long. CDR1 is KGHSH, CDR2 LQKENI, per germline. With 5 bases removed from V and 1 base from J, the gap between germline ends came to 17 bases. The CDR3 sequence: CASSGIRGPGNTEAFF. The CDR3 DNA sequence: TGTGCCAGCTCAGGTATAAGGGGCCCAGGGAACACTGAAGCTTTCTTT.